The 28 T cell receptor beta chains below all came from one sample that was sequenced in a study of tumor-infiltrating lymphocytes in primary liver carcinoma. Unsorted whole blood supplied the blood RNA, and germline DNA was isolated too. Synthesis of TCR beta cDNA was carried out from around 500 ng total RNA with a constant-region primer. Three rounds of nested multiplex PCR with slightly modified ARM-PCR produced TCR beta libraries. The first two PCR rounds used TRBV1-TRBV30 forward primers with a C-beta reverse primer, about 10 cycles each. TCRdb recomputed calls from the multiplex PCR reads with MiXCR, one row per CDR3 protein. The profile shows around 330,000 distinct CDR3 sequences, approximately 60% of them singletons. Input material: peripheral blood. These receptors all come from a man aged 35 to 55 with primary liver carcinoma and hepatitis B virus infection.

This clonotype was seen once. One end of the junction does not line up with germline, which may come from a read error. This rearrangement joins TRBV29-1 to TRBJ2-1; D unclear. Germline V gives CDR1 SQVTM, CDR2 ANQGSEA. This CDR3 comprises 14 residues. This CDR3 reads CNVEPQASYNEQFF. Written as DNA, the CDR3 is TGCAACGTTGAACCTCAGGCATCGTACAATGAGCAGTTCTTC.

This chain uses TRBV6-5 with TRBJ2-1; D assignment may be TRBD1 or TRBD2 (5 bases each). The CDR3 spans 15 residues. Germline V gene lookup returns CDR1 MNHEY and CDR2 SVGAGI. V was clipped by 6 bases and J by 15 bases, with 27 bases between them. CDR3 protein: CASRTTPPGPLVWFF. Written as DNA, the CDR3 is TGTGCCAGCAGGACCACTCCTCCGGGACCCCTAGTTTGGTTCTTC.

The chain recombines TRBV5-1 with TRBJ1-2, with 7 bases identical to TRBD1. Germline CDR1 is SGHRS and CDR2 is YFSETQ. Germline trimming cut 0 bases from V and 6 bases from J; bases unmatched to any gene: 8. This CDR3 has 15 residues. CDR3 amino acids: CASSLDPTGDNGYTF. In DNA, the CDR3 is TGCGCCAGCAGCTTGGACCCTACAGGGGACAATGGCTACACCTTC.

A word on this clonotype: The junction departs from germline at one end; a sequencing error may be responsible. This chain links TRBV12-3 or TRBV12-4 with TRBJ1-1; D is unclear. The CDR3 totals 17 residues. Here the CDR3 reads CASSALTNPFMNTEASF. The CDR3 nucleotides read TGTGCCAGCAGTGCCCTGACCAATCCTTTCATGAACACTGAAGCTTCCTTT.

As for this clonotype: Its ends do not fully match the called genes, so a read error is possible. J is TRBJ1-1 and V is TRBV4-2, with D unresolved. The CDR3 length is 14 residues. Germline V gives CDR1 LGHNA, CDR2 YNFKEQ. The CDR3 region has the DNA TGCGCCAACAGCCAAGATGAGGGAACCGTAGAAGCTTTCTTT. This encodes CANSQDEGTVEAFF.

The gene calls are TRBV5-6 and TRBJ1-5; possibly TRBD1 for D (6 bases). Looked up from germline, CDR1 is SGHDT and CDR2 is YYEEEE. This CDR3 comprises 16 residues. V was trimmed by 2 bases and J by 4 bases, leaving 16 bases between them. CDR3 nucleotides: TGTGCCAGCAGCTTATGGGGGGCTCAGGGAAATCAGCCCCAGCATTTT. Translation: CASSLWGAQGNQPQHF.

This clonotype appeared a single time. One end of the junction fails to match germline, which may point to a read error. The V gene is TRBV4-3, the J gene TRBJ1-2; D perhaps matches TRBD1 (6 bases). CDR1 and CDR2 (germline): LGHNA, YSLEER. This CDR3 is built from 15 residues. For the CDR3, the DNA is TGCGCCGGCAGCCAAGTCGACAGGCCGTACTATGGCTACACCTTC. Protein: CAGSQVDRPYYGYTF.

Regarding this clonotype: A much larger clone sits a single nucleotide away, making a read error possible. The chain is built from TRBV10-3 and TRBJ1-1, with D possibly TRBD1 on 5 matching bases. The germline CDR1 and CDR2 sequences are ENHRY and SYGVKD. V lost 10 bases and J lost 4, with 19 bases in between. The CDR3 sequence is 14 residues long. CDR3 nucleotide sequence: TGTGCCACTCTCCAGACGGGGGAGGGCACTGAAGCTTTCTTT. It is translated as CATLQTGEGTEAFF.

This clonotype has only one observation. A much larger clone sits a single nucleotide away, making a read error possible. The J gene is TRBJ2-7, the V gene TRBV6-1, with D unclear. The CDR3 loop spans 13 amino acids. Germline assignment: CDR1 MNHNS and CDR2 SASEGT. The CDR3 DNA follows: TGTACCAGCAGTAAAGGGCCTTCCTACGAGCAGTACTTC. Amino acid sequence: CTSSKGPSYEQYF.

This clonotype was found many times. The chain couples TRBV5-4 to TRBJ2-7; 10 bases map to TRBD1. The germline V gene encodes CDR1 SGHNT and CDR2 YYREEE (reference sequence). The V and J ends lost 0 bases and 5 bases, in that order; junction bases with no gene match: 2. The CDR3 contains 14 residues. CDR3 in DNA: TGTGCCAGCAGCTTGGGACAGGGGGCAGACGAGCAGTACTTC. This translates into CASSLGQGADEQYF.

Remarks on this clonotype: Sequence at one end of the junction differs from germline and may be a read error. V is TRBV7-2 and J is TRBJ2-3, with TRBD2 identical over 9 bases. The germline gives CDR1 SGHTA, CDR2 FQGNSA. The CDR3 spans 15 residues. The CDR3 loop reads CANSLASGATDTQYF. The CDR3 DNA follows: TGTGCCAACAGCTTGGCTAGCGGGGCCACAGATACGCAGTATTTT.

On this clonotype itself: With a much larger clone just one base away, this may be a read error. Since no conserved phenylalanine or tryptophan closes the CDR3, a read error is the likely cause. The V call is TRBV30, the J call TRBJ2-7, with D possibly being TRBD1 (6 bases). There are 13 residues in the CDR3. The V end was cut by 3 bases, the J end by 3 bases, with 12 bases between. The germline gives CDR1 GTSNPN, CDR2 SVGIG (reference sequence). The CDR3 here is CAWRERGGYEQYL. Here the CDR3 DNA reads TGTGCCTGGAGGGAGAGAGGGGGCTACGAGCAGTACCTC.

The chain couples TRBV6-6 to TRBJ2-1, with D unresolved. Germline assignment: CDR1 MNHNY and CDR2 SVGAGI (reference sequence). This CDR3 has 13 residues. Trimming took 7 bases from V and 1 from J, leaving 8 bases between them. CDR3 nucleotide sequence: TGTGCCAGCAATGGCGGTTCCTACAATGAGCAGTTCTTC. Translated: CASNGGSYNEQFF.

Only one count was recorded for this clonotype. This sequence joins TRBV27 and TRBJ1-6; 10 positions agree with TRBD1. Per germline, CDR1 MNHEY and CDR2 SMNVEV (reference sequence). CDR3 length equals 16 residues. Unmatched junction bases numbered 5, after V lost 5 bases and J lost 4 bases. This chain's CDR3 is CASSPDRGPYNSPLHF. As DNA, the CDR3 is TGTGCCAGCAGTCCCGACAGGGGGCCGTATAATTCACCCCTCCACTTT.

On this clonotype itself: This may stem from a read error, because a much larger clone lies one nucleotide away. The chain has TRBV12-3 or TRBV12-4 and TRBJ1-3; D gene unclear. Trimming stripped 3 bases from V and 2 bases from J, with 8 bases between. This CDR3 has 14 amino acids. The CDR3 nucleotides read TGTGCCAGCAGTTTCAAGAGGGCTGGAAACACCATATATTTT. The encoded protein is CASSFKRAGNTIYF.

On this clonotype: A read error may explain this, as a much larger clone is one base away. The chain recombines TRBV6-6 with TRBJ1-5; D call uncertain. Germline values: CDR1 MNHNY, CDR2 SVGAGI (reference sequence). The CDR3 runs 14 residues. CDR3 coding DNA: TGTGCCAGCAGTTACTCTGGTTCCAATCAGTCCCAGCATTTT. Translation: CASSYSGSNQSQHF.

As concerns this clonotype: This may come from a read error, since a much larger clone is one base off. J is TRBJ1-1 and V is TRBV29-1; D is possibly TRBD1 (5 bases). This CDR3 spans 13 amino acids. Germline-derived CDR1 and CDR2 are SQVTM and ANQGSEA. Trimming took 7 bases from V and 6 from J, leaving 18 bases between them. CDR3 coding DNA: TGCAGCGCTCGCGGGACGCGGGACCCTGAAGCTTTCTTT. It is translated as CSARGTRDPEAFF. Combining the CDR3 with reference TRBV29-1 and TRBJ1-1 gives the whole variable domain SAVISQKPSRDICQRGTSLTIQCQVDSQVTMMFWYRQQPGQSLTLIATANQGSEATYESGFVIDKFPISRPNLTFSTLTVSNMSPEDSSIYLCSARGTRDPEAFFGQGTRLTVV.

As to this clonotype: Germline is not matched at one junction end, which may reflect a read error. This chain connects TRBV5-1 to TRBJ2-6; D is tentatively TRBD1 or TRBD2 (5 bases each). The germline gives CDR1 SGHRS, CDR2 YFSETQ. The CDR3 sequence is 13 residues long. CDR3: CASRSSGGNVLTF. The CDR3, as DNA: TGCGCCAGCCGGAGCTCTGGGGGCAACGTCCTGACTTTC.

As for this clonotype: A clone one base away is much larger, so this may be a read error. This chain joins TRBV10-3 and TRBJ2-5; TRBD2 matches 10 bases. V lost 3 bases, J lost 4 bases, and 5 bases stayed unmatched. The CDR3 is 15 residues long. Per germline, CDR1 ENHRY and CDR2 SYGVKD. The CDR3 loop is CAISDSAGGGETQYF. In DNA, the CDR3 is TGTGCCATCAGTGACTCAGCGGGAGGGGGAGAGACCCAGTACTTC.

Regarding this clonotype: Compared with germline, one end of the junction differs, possibly owing to a read error. The gene calls are TRBV5-6 and TRBJ2-2; D perhaps matches TRBD2 (5 bases). The germline V gene has CDR1 SGHDT and CDR2 YYEEEE. The CDR3 sequence is 14 residues long. DNA for the CDR3: TGTGCCAGCAGCTCCGTAAGCCAGACCGGGGATCTGTTTTTT. It encodes CASSSVSQTGDLFF.

This clonotype was counted between two and nine times. J is TRBJ2-2 and V is TRBV4-1; D gene ambiguous. Trimming took 0 bases from V and 0 from J, leaving 11 bases between them. CDR3 size: 17 residues. Germline CDR1 MGHRA, CDR2 YSYEKL. CDR3 bases: TGCGCCAGCAGCCAAGAAACTCCAGTAGCGAACACCGGGGAGCTGTTTTTT. Translation: CASSQETPVANTGELFF.

The rearrangement uses TRBV29-1 and TRBJ2-3; tentatively, D is TRBD1 (9 bases). Germline V gives CDR1 SQVTM, CDR2 ANQGSEA. The CDR3 is 13 residues long. The CDR3 loop is CGISGTGPDTQYF. CDR3 in DNA: TGCGGCATTAGCGGGACAGGGCCAGATACGCAGTATTTT.

This clonotype occurred once. This chain's CDR3 is CASSLGDDYEQYF. The CDR3, as DNA: TGTGCCAGCAGCTTGGGGGACGACTACGAGCAGTACTTC. The chain recombines TRBV28 with TRBJ2-7; D is tentatively TRBD1 or TRBD2 (5 bases each). The V gene's germline CDR1 is MDHEN and CDR2 SYDVKM. The germline V and J ends were trimmed by 6 bases and 3 bases, with 12 bases remaining between them. The CDR3 is made up of 13 amino acids.

With respect to this clonotype: One end of the junction varies from germline; a read error may be responsible. J is TRBJ2-1 and V is TRBV11-2; D call uncertain. In germline, CDR1 is SGHAT, CDR2 FQNNGV. This CDR3 has 14 residues. The CDR3 sequence: CASSACDRNNEQFF. In DNA, the CDR3 is TGTGCAAGCAGCGCCTGTGACCGAAACAATGAGCAGTTCTTC.

The J gene is TRBJ2-1, the V gene TRBV29-1; TRBD1 matches at 10 bases. CDR3 length: 14 residues. V trimming: 3 bases; J trimming: 9 bases; junction bases outside the gene matches: 8. The germline CDR1 and CDR2 sequences are SQVTM and ANQGSEA. The CDR3 loop reads CSVDARDRGSEQFF. In nucleotides, the CDR3 is TGCAGCGTTGACGCCCGGGACAGGGGCAGTGAGCAGTTCTTC.

This clonotype was seen a handful of times. The rearrangement uses TRBV12-3 or TRBV12-4 and TRBJ2-3; D gene ambiguous. Between the trimmed V and J ends, which lost 5 bases and 6 bases, there was a span of 9 bases. There are 12 residues in the CDR3. This chain's CDR3 is CASSPLYDTQYF. Here the CDR3 DNA reads TGTGCCAGCAGTCCGCTGTATGATACGCAGTATTTT.

About this clonotype itself: The missing conserved phenylalanine or tryptophan at the end of this CDR3 makes a read error likely. This chain connects TRBV11-2 to TRBJ1-2; no reliable D call. CDR1 SGHAT and CDR2 FQNNGV come from the germline V gene. Trimming took 3 bases from V and 8 from J, leaving 10 bases between them. The CDR3 extends over 12 amino acids. This CDR3 reads CASSFRRAGYTI. CDR3 nucleotide sequence: TGTGCCAGCAGCTTCAGGAGGGCCGGCTACACCATC.

About this clonotype itself: A much larger clone is a single base away; this may be a read error. The chain joins TRBV4-3 to TRBJ2-7; no reliable D call. The germline CDR1 and CDR2 sequences are LGHNA and YSLEER. The CDR3 length is 13 residues. This CDR3 reads CANSRDGPDEQYF. The CDR3 nucleotides are TGCGCCAACAGCCGCGATGGTCCCGACGAGCAGTACTTC.